The text below deals with one T cell receptor beta chain. Its recognized antigen is unknown. No quality values exist for individual bases; no much larger clone is one base distant. Robust positive staining for Merkel cell polyomavirus Large T antigen was observed by immunohistochemistry in the tumors of all patients. The study included 12 to 13 Merkel cell carcinoma patients who had robust KLL-tetramer+ populations, above 0.04% of CD8+ T cells, in blood and/or cultured TIL. All patients were identified as Caucasian, and a median age of about 65 years (range 50 to 77 years) was recorded. For patients with unknown primaries who presented with nodal disease, or in cases where primary tissue was insufficient, lymph node tumors were analyzed. Counted from cysteine to phenylalanine, this CDR3 has 16 amino acids. Just CDR3 DNA is preserved here, 48 bases in frame from base 1. V is pruned by 0 bases and J by 5 bases, leaving 4 bases of the junction without a gene match. Per the germline V gene, SGDLS is the CDR1 and YYNGEE is the CDR2.

The data derive from a study of tumor-infiltrating T cells and Merkel cell polyomavirus listed by TCRdb under 2017. The study in broad terms: In Merkel cell carcinoma patients, the study investigated CD8+ T cells specific for the Merkel cell polyomavirus KLL epitope. Patients presented at varying disease stages and were followed for a median of around 2.9 years, with a range of 1. Varied, non-standardized therapies, including chemotherapy, radiation and immunotherapies, were received by the patients. In about 15 samples, KLL-tetramer-sorted cells taken from blood or tumor-infiltrating lymphocytes underwent TRB sequencing, as did some twelve matched whole-tumor samples. Most of the whole-tumor samples were roughly 25-micron curls sectioned from formalin-fixed, paraffin-embedded tissue blocks. Of all the tumor samples in the study, one was a frozen nodal tumor digest and another was a flash-frozen core biopsy of a metastasis. Study-wide conclusions, independent of this receptor: The small sample size of the study (n of about 12 patients) is a limitation. Only a single viral epitope was studied, so T cells against other Merkel cell polyomavirus epitopes were not captured. Significantly improved MCC-specific survival was associated with a higher intratumoral fraction of KLL-specific T cells (roughly 1.8-18% versus about 0-0.15%). A significant MCC-specific survival advantage (P = 0.0051) was associated with a greater number of unique KLL-specific clonotypes in tumors (about 5-110 vs 0-3). KLL-specific TRB repertoires proved diverse and largely private: among about 400 unique sequences, only one clonotype was public, and two patients shared that clonotype.

Libraries were built with the immunoSEQ multiplex PCR assay. Adaptive Biotechnologies (Seattle, WA) carried out genomic DNA extraction, TRB sequencing and normalization. The original pipeline was this. To compute clonality, the Shannon entropy of productive TRB sequences was normalized by log2 of unique productive sequences and then subtracted from one. To identify KLL-specific clonotypes in tumors, TCRbeta CDR3 amino acid sequences were matched against the sequences from the tetramer-sorted sample of each patient. As stored in TCRdb, this immuneACCESS dataset retains in-frame rearrangements with V and J assigned. A fraction of the clones does not appear; measured against another copy, unresolved V genes explain less than half of the discrepancy, and the remainder lacks a known reason. Clone size and V and J calls were adopted from that table, with D and trimming inferred from the DNA. The sample has 25,000 or so clones on record, nearly 90% of them singletons. The ten largest clonotypes hold roughly 3% of the sample.

Source material: lymph node tissue. The sequence joins TRBV9 to TRBJ2-1; the junction holds 11 bases that match TRBD2. This TCR was sampled from a man aged 45-60 years with Merkel cell carcinoma. CDR3 region: CASSVEVAGGNNEQFF. The base sequence is TGTGCCAGCAGCGTAGAAGTAGCGGGGGGGAACAATGAGCAGTTCTTC.